Below are 22 T cell receptor beta chains sequenced from a single sample in a study of blood T cell repertoires in COVID-19. TCRdb's copy holds only in-frame clones and misses some; the assay was immunoSEQ multiplex PCR. The sample holds about 210,000 clones, around four fifths seen once. Sequenced: peripheral blood. Receptor source: a woman between 50 and 59 years old with acute or convalescent COVID-19.

The chain joins TRBV24-1 to TRBJ1-5; tentative D call: TRBD1 (5 bases). The germline gives CDR1 KGHDR, CDR2 SFDVKD. V lost 0 bases and J 4 bases, leaving 12 bases between the germline ends. This CDR3 contains 16 residues. CDR3 in amino acids: CATSDLQTGPNQPQHF. The CDR3 DNA reads as TGTGCCACCAGTGATTTGCAAACAGGACCTAATCAGCCCCAGCATTTT.

The rearrangement uses TRBV6-5 and TRBJ1-2, with unresolved D. Germline CDR1 reads MNHEY; CDR2 reads SVGAGI. The CDR3 spans 13 residues. V lost 6 bases and J lost 5, with 13 bases in between. CDR3: CASSPQPSYGYTF. The CDR3 DNA follows: TGTGCCAGCAGCCCACAACCGTCGTATGGCTACACCTTC.

The genes are TRBV3-1 (or the pseudogene TRBV3-2) and TRBJ1-4, with D unclear. CDR3 length equals 14 residues. V lost 3 bases to trimming and J lost 3 bases, with 8 bases between them. The V gene's germline CDR1 is LGHDT and CDR2 YNNKEL (reference sequence). The CDR3 loop is CASSHRGANEKLFF. The DNA of the CDR3 is TGTGCCAGCAGCCACCGGGGAGCTAATGAAAAACTGTTTTTT.

About this clone: At one end the junction does not follow the germline gene, possibly because of a read error. J is TRBJ2-5 and V is TRBV7-7, with D maybe TRBD1 (6 bases). This CDR3 comprises 17 residues. CDR1 is SSHAT, CDR2 FNYEAQ, per germline (reference sequence). The CDR3 DNA reads TGTGCTAGCAGCCCCCCAGGGGCAGGGGCTCTGGGGGAGACCCAGTACTTC. This codes for CASSPPGAGALGETQYF.

The chain combines TRBV27 with TRBJ2-2; D remains unclear. This CDR3 comprises 14 residues. Germline values: CDR1 MNHEY, CDR2 SMNVEV (reference sequence). V lost 5 bases and J lost 3, with 10 bases in between. The CDR3 region has the DNA TGTGCCAGCAGTCACCTATCGTACACCGGGGAGCTGTTTTTT. It yields the protein CASSHLSYTGELFF.

This chain connects TRBV29-1 to TRBJ2-3; 11 bases align to TRBD2. The CDR3 sequence is 14 residues long. The germline CDR1 and CDR2 sequences are SQVTM and ANQGSEA. Trimming cost V 4 bases and J 2 bases; bases outside gene matches: 2. DNA of the CDR3: TGCAGCGTTGTTAGCGGGAGGGCCACAGATACGCAGTATTTT. This encodes CSVVSGRATDTQYF.

V gene TRBV5-1 combines with J gene TRBJ2-3, with a tentative D call TRBD1 (5 bases). The CDR3 has 15 residues. V was shortened by 4 bases and J by 4 bases, with 16 bases between the two germline ends. CDR1 is SGHRS and CDR2 is YFSETQ in the germline V gene. CDR3 residues: CASSSWGRVPDTQYF. The CDR3 DNA is TGCGCCAGCAGCAGCTGGGGCAGAGTCCCAGATACGCAGTATTTT.

J is TRBJ2-1 and V is TRBV24-1; 9 bases match TRBD2. V lost 0 bases to trimming and J lost 0 bases; unmatched junction nucleotides: 8. CDR1 is KGHDR and CDR2 is SFDVKD in the germline V gene. CDR3 size: 19 residues. The CDR3 sequence: CATSDLSPSGGTSYNEQFF. The CDR3 DNA is TGTGCCACCAGTGATTTGTCCCCAAGCGGGGGGACCTCCTACAATGAGCAGTTCTTC.

V usage is TRBV30 and J usage is TRBJ1-2; TRBD1 is a possible D gene (5 bases). Trimming took off 5 bases at V and 8 bases at J, with 15 bases between the two ends. CDR3 length: 12 amino acids. The germline V gene has CDR1 GTSNPN and CDR2 SVGIG (reference sequence). The CDR3 DNA sequence: TGTGCCTGGTCAGGGAATTTATGGGGCTACACCTTC. This codes for CAWSGNLWGYTF.

The chain carries TRBV4-1 and TRBJ2-7; no definite D call. Germline V gives CDR1 MGHRA, CDR2 YSYEKL. V was trimmed by 0 bases and J by 4 bases, leaving 16 bases between them. The CDR3 runs to 16 residues. The CDR3 sequence: CASSQDHGQQVYEQYF. CDR3 in DNA: TGCGCCAGCAGCCAAGATCACGGCCAGCAGGTTTACGAGCAGTACTTC.

The chain combines TRBV9 with TRBJ2-3; TRBD2 matches at 7 bases. Germline V CDR1 and CDR2: SGDLS, YYNGEE. Trimming removed 0 bases from V and 4 bases from J; junction bases left unmatched: 11. The length of the CDR3 is 17 residues. For the CDR3, the DNA is TGTGCCAGCAGCGTAGGATTGGTGGGAGGGCCGGCAGATACGCAGTATTTT. It is translated as CASSVGLVGGPADTQYF. Full variable domain (missing parts from reference TRBV9 and TRBJ2-3): DSGVTQTPKHLITATGQRVTLRCSPRSGDLSVYWYQQSLDQGLQFLIQYYNGEERAKGNILERFSAQQFPDLHSELNLSSLELGDSALYFCASSVGLVGGPADTQYFGPGTRLTVL.

This clone was recorded once. The genes are TRBV28 and TRBJ1-1; TRBD1 matches at 7 bases. Germline CDR1 is MDHEN and CDR2 is SYDVKM. This CDR3 spans 14 amino acids. The trim removed 2 bases at V and 7 bases at J, leaving 7 bases unmatched. CDR3: CASSLHTGVVEAFF. CDR3 coding DNA: TGTGCCAGCAGTTTACATACAGGGGTGGTTGAAGCTTTCTTT.

This rearrangement joins TRBV19 to TRBJ2-7; 10 nucleotides line up with TRBD2. Per germline, CDR1 LNHDA and CDR2 SQIVND (reference sequence). The V segment lost 3 bases and the J segment 3 bases; nucleotides outside the gene matches: 5. CDR3 size: 15 residues. The DNA of the CDR3 is TGTGCCAGTAGTATGGGTGGACTAGCGGTCTACGAGCAGTACTTC. It encodes CASSMGGLAVYEQYF. Drawing the rest from reference TRBV19 and TRBJ2-7, the complete variable domain is DGGITQSPKYLFRKEGQNVTLSCEQNLNHDAMYWYRQDPGQGLRLIYYSQIVNDFQKGDIAEGYSVSREKKESFPLTVTSAQKNPTAFYLCASSMGGLAVYEQYFGPGTRLTVT.

The V gene is TRBV18, the J gene TRBJ1-5; no firm D call. The CDR3 runs to 15 residues. Germline values: CDR1 KGHSH, CDR2 LQKENI. V lost 0 bases to trimming and J lost 2 bases, with 8 bases between them. CDR3 sequence: CASSPPSQGNQPQHF. The CDR3 DNA is TGTGCCAGCTCACCACCGTCGCAGGGCAATCAGCCCCAGCATTTT.

The DNA for the CDR3 is TGTGCCAGCAGTCCGGGGACAGGGGGCGCGGGTCAGCCCCAGCATTTT. Translated: CASSPGTGGAGQPQHF. This rearrangement joins TRBV27 to TRBJ1-5, with 12 bases aligning to TRBD1. CDR3 length equals 16 residues. CDR1 and CDR2 (germline): MNHEY, SMNVEV (reference sequence). V trimming: 5 bases; J trimming: 6 bases; junction bases outside the gene matches: 8.

The CDR3 is CSASRLAGVSGANVLTF. In DNA form, the CDR3 reads TGCAGTGCTAGTAGACTAGCGGGAGTGTCTGGGGCCAACGTCCTGACTTTC. The rearrangement uses TRBV20-1 and TRBJ2-6; 12 nucleotides align to TRBD2. The germline V gene encodes CDR1 DFQATT and CDR2 SNEGSKA (reference sequence). The CDR3 has 17 residues. V shed 3 bases, J shed 1 base, and the junction held 4 bases outside the gene matches.

V and J are TRBV7-2 and TRBJ2-2; TRBD1 matches 9 bases. Germline V gene lookup returns CDR1 SGHTA and CDR2 FQGNSA. CDR3 length: 18 residues. Trimming at V came to 3 bases and at J to 5 bases, leaving 13 bases not matched to a gene. This CDR3 is CASSFTGGVILGTGELFF. Written as DNA, the CDR3 is TGTGCCAGCAGCTTCACAGGGGGCGTCATCTTAGGGACCGGGGAGCTGTTTTTT.

The chain recombines TRBV15 with TRBJ2-7; weak D call: TRBD2 (6 bases). Trimming cost V 0 bases and J 6 bases, with 12 bases left between them. This CDR3 comprises 14 residues. CDR1 is LNHNV, CDR2 YYDKDF, per germline (reference sequence). In DNA form, the CDR3 reads TGTGCCACCAGCAGAGAGGCGGGGTCGGGCGAGCAGTACTTC. Its protein is CATSREAGSGEQYF.

The chain recombines TRBV2 with TRBJ2-2, with D tentatively TRBD2 (5 bases). The CDR3 sequence is 15 residues long. The germline V gene has CDR1 SNHLY and CDR2 FYNNEI. Trimming left V 5 bases short and J 1 base short, with 11 bases between. The CDR3 nucleotides read TGTGCCAGCAGTACGGAGCGGAGGAACACCGGGGAGCTGTTTTTT. Residues: CASSTERRNTGELFF.

V is TRBV24-1 and J is TRBJ1-5; TRBD1 matches 7 bases. J gave up 8 bases and V 7 bases, and 13 bases lay outside the gene matches. CDR3 length equals 15 residues. The germline CDR1 and CDR2 sequences are KGHDR and SFDVKD. As DNA, the CDR3 is TGTGCCACCAGCCCGGGGAGACAGGGCCGTAAGCCCCAGCATTTT. Translation gives CATSPGRQGRKPQHF.

V is TRBV7-6 and J is TRBJ2-2; 8 nucleotides match TRBD2. Germline-derived CDR1 and CDR2 are SGHVS and FNYEAQ. V shed 1 base and J 4 bases; nucleotides not matched to a gene: 8. The CDR3 is 17 amino acids. The CDR3 sequence: CASSLDPSGSSTGELFF. The CDR3 region has the DNA TGTGCCAGCAGCTTAGATCCCAGCGGGAGTAGCACCGGGGAGCTGTTTTTT.

The CDR3 sequence: CASSIVAETQYF. The CDR3 coding sequence is TGTGCCAGCAGTATAGTAGCAGAGACCCAGTACTTC. The genes are TRBV6-6 and TRBJ2-5; D unresolved. Trimming removed 5 bases at V and 4 bases at J, with 8 bases between. CDR3 length: 12 amino acids. The germline CDR1 and CDR2 sequences are MNHNY and SVGAGI (reference sequence).